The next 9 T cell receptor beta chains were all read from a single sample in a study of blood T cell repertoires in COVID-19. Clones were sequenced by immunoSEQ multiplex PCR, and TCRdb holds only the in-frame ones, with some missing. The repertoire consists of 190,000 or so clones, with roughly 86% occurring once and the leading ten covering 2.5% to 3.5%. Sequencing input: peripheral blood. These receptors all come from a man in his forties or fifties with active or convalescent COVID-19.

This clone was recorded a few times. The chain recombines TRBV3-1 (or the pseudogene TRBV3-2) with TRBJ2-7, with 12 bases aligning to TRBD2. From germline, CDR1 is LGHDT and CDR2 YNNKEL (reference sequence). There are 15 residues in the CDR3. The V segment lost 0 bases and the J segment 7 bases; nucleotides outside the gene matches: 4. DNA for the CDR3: TGTGCCAGCAGCCAAGATCTAGCGGGGGGGAGAGAGCAGTACTTC. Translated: CASSQDLAGGREQYF.

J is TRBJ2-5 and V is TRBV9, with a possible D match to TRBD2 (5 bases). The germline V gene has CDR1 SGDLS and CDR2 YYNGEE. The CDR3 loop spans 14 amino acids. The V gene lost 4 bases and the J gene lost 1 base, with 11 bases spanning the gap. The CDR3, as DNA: TGTGCCAGCAGCCCCACGGGGAGCCAAGAGACCCAGTACTTC. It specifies CASSPTGSQETQYF.

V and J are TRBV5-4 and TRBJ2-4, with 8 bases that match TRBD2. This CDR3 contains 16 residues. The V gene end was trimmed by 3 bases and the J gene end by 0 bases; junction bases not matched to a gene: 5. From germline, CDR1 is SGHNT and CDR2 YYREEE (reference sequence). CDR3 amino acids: CASSSGGGLAKNIQYF. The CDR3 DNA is TGTGCCAGCAGCTCCGGCGGGGGGCTAGCCAAAAACATTCAGTACTTC.

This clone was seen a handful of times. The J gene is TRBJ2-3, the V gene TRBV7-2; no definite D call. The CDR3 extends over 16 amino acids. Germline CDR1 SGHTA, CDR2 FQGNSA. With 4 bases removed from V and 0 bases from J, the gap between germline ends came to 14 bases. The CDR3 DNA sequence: TGTGCCAGCAGCTCACCACAGACCCCTAGCACAGATACGCAGTATTTT. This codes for CASSSPQTPSTDTQYF. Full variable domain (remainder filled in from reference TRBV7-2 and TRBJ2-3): GAGVSQSPSNKVTEKGKDVELRCDPISGHTALYWYRQSLGQGLEFLIYFQGNSAPDKSGLPSDRFSAERTGGSVSTLTIQRTQQEDSAVYLCASSSPQTPSTDTQYFGPGTRLTVL.

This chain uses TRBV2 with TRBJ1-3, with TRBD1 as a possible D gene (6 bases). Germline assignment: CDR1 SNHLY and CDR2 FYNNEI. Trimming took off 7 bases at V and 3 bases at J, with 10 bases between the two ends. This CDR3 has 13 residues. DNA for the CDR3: TGTGCCAGCAAGTGGGACATTGGAAACACCATATATTTT. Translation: CASKWDIGNTIYF.

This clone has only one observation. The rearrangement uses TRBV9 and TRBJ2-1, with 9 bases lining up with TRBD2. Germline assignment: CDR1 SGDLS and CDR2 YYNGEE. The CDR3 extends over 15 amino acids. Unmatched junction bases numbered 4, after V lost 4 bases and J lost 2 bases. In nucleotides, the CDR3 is TGTGCCAGCAGCTCAAGCGGGGGGACCTACAATGAGCAGTTCTTC. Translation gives CASSSSGGTYNEQFF.

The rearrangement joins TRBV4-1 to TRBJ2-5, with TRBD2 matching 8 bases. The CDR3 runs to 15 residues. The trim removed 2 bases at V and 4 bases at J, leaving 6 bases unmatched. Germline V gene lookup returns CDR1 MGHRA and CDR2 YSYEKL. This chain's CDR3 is CASSQPLAGGETQYF. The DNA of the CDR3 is TGCGCCAGCAGCCAACCCTTGGCGGGGGGAGAGACCCAGTACTTC.

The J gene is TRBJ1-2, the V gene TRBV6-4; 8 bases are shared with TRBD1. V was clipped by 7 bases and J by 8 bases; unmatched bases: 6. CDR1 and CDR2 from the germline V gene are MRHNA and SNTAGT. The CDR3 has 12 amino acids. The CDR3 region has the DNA TGTGCCAGCAAAGACAGGGGCGGCGGCTACACCTTC. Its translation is CASKDRGGGYTF.

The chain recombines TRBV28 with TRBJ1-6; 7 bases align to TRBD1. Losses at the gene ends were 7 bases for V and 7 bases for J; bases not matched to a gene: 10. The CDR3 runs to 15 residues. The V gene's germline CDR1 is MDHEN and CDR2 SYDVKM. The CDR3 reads CASIFEGQINSPLHF. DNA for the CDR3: TGTGCCAGCATCTTTGAGGGACAGATAAATTCACCCCTCCACTTT.